This T cell receptor (beta chain) came from a study of shared clonotypes between healthy human individuals. Whole-study context: Used for every donor were three CD4 naive, three CD4 memory, two CD8 naive and one CD8 memory plate.

The study's findings and limits: Tissue TCR repertoires likely differ from these blood-only repertoires. Naive subsets generally exceeded memory subsets in estimated richness.

The run depth of the assay was deep. Here immunoSEQ multiplex PCR was the method, and the copy in TCRdb shows in-frame clones only, minus some. The sample holds about 2,500,000 clones, approximately 90% seen once. The CDR3 has 14 residues. Germline V lookup: CDR1 LGHNA, CDR2 YSLEER. V was shortened by 0 bases and J by 6 bases, with 6 bases between the two germline ends. Remarks on this clone: Its antigen is unidentified.

The sequencing input was naive CD4+ T cells sorted from blood. Subset described: CD45RA+ positively selected. The chain uses TRBV4-3 and TRBJ1-6; D is unresolved. The sequence derives from a man younger than 30 in good health. For the CDR3, the DNA is TGCGCCAGCAGCCAAGAACAGATTAATTCACCCCTCCACTTT. As protein: CASSQEQINSPLHF.